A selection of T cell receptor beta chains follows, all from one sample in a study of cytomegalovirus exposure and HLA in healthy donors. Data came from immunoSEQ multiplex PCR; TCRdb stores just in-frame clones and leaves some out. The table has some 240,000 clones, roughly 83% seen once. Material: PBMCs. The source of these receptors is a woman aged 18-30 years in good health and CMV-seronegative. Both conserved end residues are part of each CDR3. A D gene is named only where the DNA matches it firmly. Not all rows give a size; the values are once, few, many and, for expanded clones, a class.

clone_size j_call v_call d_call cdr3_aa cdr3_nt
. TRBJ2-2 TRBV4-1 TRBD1 CASSQALMTGTGDTGELFF TGCGCCAGCAGCCAAGCCCTTATGACCGGGACAGGAGACACCGGGGAGCTGTTTTTT
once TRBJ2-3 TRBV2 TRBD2 CASGTSGGLGDTQYF TGTGCCAGCGGCACTAGCGGGGGGCTGGGAGATACGCAGTATTTT
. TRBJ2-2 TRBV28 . CASRINTGELFF TGTGCCAGCAGGATAAATACCGGGGAGCTGTTTTTT
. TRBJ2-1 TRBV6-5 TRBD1 CGTGQKNNEQFF TGTGGAACGGGACAGAAGAATAATGAGCAGTTCTTC
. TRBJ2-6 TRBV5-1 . CASSLFPDRVANVLTF TGCGCCAGCAGCTTGTTTCCGGACAGAGTAGCCAACGTCCTGACTTTC
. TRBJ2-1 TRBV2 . CASRRDGGVYNEQFF TGTGCCAGCAGAAGAGACGGGGGCGTGTACAATGAGCAGTTCTTC
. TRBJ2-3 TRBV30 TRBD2 CAWTPFFSGGSGDTQYF TGTGCCTGGACCCCGTTCTTTAGCGGGGGTTCGGGAGATACGCAGTATTTT
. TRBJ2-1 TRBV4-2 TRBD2 CASSQVAGIEQFF TGTGCCAGCAGCCAAGTAGCGGGGATAGAGCAGTTCTTC
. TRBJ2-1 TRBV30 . CAWSVRYSYNEQFF TGTGCCTGGAGTGTACGGTACAGCTACAATGAGCAGTTCTTC
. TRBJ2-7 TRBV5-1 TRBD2 CASSLAGGGPGYEQYF TGCGCCAGCAGCTTGGCTGGGGGAGGGCCGGGTTACGAGCAGTACTTC
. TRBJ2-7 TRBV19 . CASSIVRTAIYEQYF TGTGCCAGTAGTATAGTCAGGACAGCGATCTACGAGCAGTACTTC
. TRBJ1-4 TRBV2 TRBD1 CASNRGQGSNEKLFF TGTGCCAGCAATCGAGGACAGGGAAGTAATGAAAAACTGTTTTTT
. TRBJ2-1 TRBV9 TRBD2 CASSPTSGAYNEQFF TGTGCCAGCAGCCCTACTAGCGGGGCTTACAATGAGCAGTTCTTC
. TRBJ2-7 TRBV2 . CASRGGWDEQYF TGTGCCAGCAGGGGGGGTTGGGACGAGCAGTACTTC
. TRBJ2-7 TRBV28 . CASSWRGAPIHEQYF TGTGCCAGCAGTTGGAGGGGGGCTCCTATCCACGAGCAGTACTTC
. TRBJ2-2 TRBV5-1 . CASGSGGGFANTGELFF TGCGCCAGTGGAAGTGGCGGCGGTTTCGCGAACACCGGGGAGCTGTTTTTT
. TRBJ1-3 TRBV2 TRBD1 CASSNGQGYSGNTIYF TGTGCCAGCAGTAACGGACAGGGATACTCTGGAAACACCATATATTTT